This TCR beta chain was observed in a study of cytomegalovirus exposure and HLA in healthy donors. For the study at large: Of all 360 or so donors who were genotyped, roughly 81% belonged to the Caucasian-associated ancestry cluster.

PCR primers comprised 60 Vbeta and 13 Jbeta primers. Authors' methods: Later work found around 72 million unique TCR beta chains, with 9.5 million to 14 million shared. Method: immunoSEQ multiplex PCR; TCRdb's copy keeps in-frame clones and lacks some. Clone size and V and J calls were adopted from that table, with D and trimming inferred from the DNA. The table lists 95,000 to 150,000 clones, roughly 17% of them singletons. The trim removed 3 bases at V and 3 bases at J, leaving 13 bases unmatched. In germline, CDR1 is MNHNS, CDR2 SASEGT. This CDR3 has 17 residues. Study results and caveats: In a later analysis, at a false discovery rate of 0.05, roughly 17,000 TCR beta sequences matched HLA alleles. A later analysis reported that several of the most significant clusters appeared to be linked to common viral pathogens, among them Epstein-Barr virus.

About this clone: Its antigen is not identified.

This chain uses TRBV6-1 with TRBJ2-7; 8 positions agree with TRBD1. The sequence came from a female donor in good health and CMV-seropositive. The sequenced material came from PBMCs. Written as DNA, the CDR3 is TGTGCCAGCAGTGAGGTTGGTTGGGGACAGGTCCTCTACGAGCAGTACTTC. Protein: CASSEVGWGQVLYEQYF.